The sequence of this T cell receptor beta chain was determined in a study of beta chain features in type 1 diabetes. Findings of the study overall: Significant though moderate, a shortening of TCRB CDR3s appeared in all four CD4+ subsets of Type 1 diabetes patients.

TCRB transcripts that were expressed got sequenced, as all of the isolated RNA had been reverse transcribed. Sequenced by immunoSEQ multiplex PCR; TCRdb stores in-frame clones only, minus some. The sample lists over 150,000 clones; just over 8% were seen once. A few counts support this clone. The antigen is unknown. J lost 7 bases, V lost 4 bases, and 6 bases had no gene match. The CDR3 loop spans 14 amino acids. Per the germline V gene, CDR1 is MGHRA and CDR2 is YSYEKL. The V call is TRBV4-1, the J call TRBJ1-3; 8 nucleotides agree with TRBD1. This TCR derives from a woman between 18 and 30 years old with type 1 diabetes. What was sequenced was central memory CD4+ T cells from blood. In nucleotides, the CDR3 is TGCGCCAGCAGCCGCGGACAGGGCGAGAACACCATATATTTT. This codes for CASSRGQGENTIYF.